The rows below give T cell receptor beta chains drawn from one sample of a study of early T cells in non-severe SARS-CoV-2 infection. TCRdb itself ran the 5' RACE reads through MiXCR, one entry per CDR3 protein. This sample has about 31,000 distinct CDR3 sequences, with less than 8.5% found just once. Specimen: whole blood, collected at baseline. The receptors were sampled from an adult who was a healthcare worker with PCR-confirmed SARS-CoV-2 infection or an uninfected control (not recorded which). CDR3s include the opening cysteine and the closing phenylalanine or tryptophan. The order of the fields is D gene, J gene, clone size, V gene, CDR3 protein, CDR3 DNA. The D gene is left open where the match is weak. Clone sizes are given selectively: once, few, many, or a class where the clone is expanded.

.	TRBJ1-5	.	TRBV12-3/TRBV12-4	CASSESQSNQPQHF	TGTGCCAGCAGTGAGAGTCAGAGCAATCAGCCCCAGCATTTT
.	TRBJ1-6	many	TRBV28	CASSSDTKNSPLHF	TGTGCCAGCAGTTCCGACACCAAAAATTCACCCCTCCACTTT
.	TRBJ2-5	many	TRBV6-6	CASSYSGDTQYF	TGTGCCAGCAGTTACTCTGGAGACACCCAGTACTTC
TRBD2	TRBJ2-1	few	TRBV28	CASSLNRWTSGALPSLPDEQFF	TGTGCCAGCAGTTTAAATAGGTGGACTAGCGGGGCCCTTCCGAGCCTGCCTGATGAGCAGTTCTTC
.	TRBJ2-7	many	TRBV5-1	CASSQAPGLTYEQYF	TGCGCCAGCAGCCAGGCTCCGGGCCTTACCTACGAGCAGTACTTC
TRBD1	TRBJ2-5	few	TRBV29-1	CSVRDSRETQYF	TGCAGCGTAAGGGACAGTCGCGAGACCCAGTACTTC
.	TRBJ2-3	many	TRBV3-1	CASSQGTASSTDTQYF	TGTGCCAGCAGCCAAGGGACGGCGTCTAGCACAGATACGCAGTATTTT
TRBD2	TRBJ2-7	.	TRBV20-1	CSASGREKVISYEQYF	TGCAGTGCTAGCGGGCGGGAGAAGGTAATTTCGTACGAGCAGTACTTC
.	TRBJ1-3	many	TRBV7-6	CASSLRDGYSGNTIYF	TGTGCCAGCAGCTTACGGGACGGATACTCTGGAAACACCATATATTTT
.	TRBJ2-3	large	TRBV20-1	CSARDLQDASFTDTQYF	TGCAGTGCTAGAGATCTGCAGGACGCTAGCTTCACAGATACGCAGTATTTT
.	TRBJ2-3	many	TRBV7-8	CASSLAPIGTDTQYF	TGTGCCAGCAGCTTAGCGCCCATAGGCACAGATACGCAGTATTTT
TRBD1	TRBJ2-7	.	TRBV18	CASSPLPGQIFGEQYF	TGTGCCAGCTCACCACTCCCGGGACAGATTTTTGGCGAGCAGTACTTC